The 15 T cell receptor beta chains in this list originate from one sample, sequenced in a study of T cells after yellow fever vaccination. TCRdb recomputed calls from the 5' RACE reads with MiXCR, one row per CDR3 protein. The data show a few hundred thousand distinct CDR3 sequences, with roughly 3.9% seen just once and approximately 23% held by the top ten. Sequencing was performed on PBMCs, taken 5 days after the yellow fever booster vaccination. These receptors were collected from a man younger than 30 who received the YFV17D yellow fever vaccine.

This clonotype was seen only a few times. J is TRBJ2-2 and V is TRBV2, with TRBD2 matching 11 bases. The CDR3 contains 16 residues. The V gene's germline CDR1 is SNHLY and CDR2 FYNNEI. V lost 6 bases to trimming and J lost 0 bases; unmatched junction nucleotides: 3. The CDR3 DNA sequence: TGTGCCAGCAGGGGTAGCGGGGGGGCGAACACCGGGGAGCTGTTTTTT. Translation: CASRGSGGANTGELFF.

The V and J genes are TRBV5-6 and TRBJ2-3; the match to TRBD1 covers 7 bases. The length of the CDR3 is 17 residues. The V gene end was trimmed by 7 bases and the J gene end by 2 bases; junction bases not matched to a gene: 16. From germline, CDR1 is SGHDT and CDR2 YYEEEE. CDR3 in amino acids: CASRRQGSSLFTDTQYF. The CDR3 nucleotides read TGTGCCAGCCGACGACAGGGTTCGTCCTTATTCACAGATACGCAGTATTTT.

This clonotype appeared a few times. The rearrangement joins TRBV12-3 or TRBV12-4 to TRBJ2-1; D is unresolved. Trimming removed 5 bases from V and 3 bases from J, with 11 bases in between. This CDR3 is built from 14 residues. The CDR3 DNA sequence: TGTGCCAGCAGTGCAGTGCTACTCTACAATGAGCAGTTCTTC. As protein: CASSAVLLYNEQFF.

Ten or more counts support this clonotype. The genes are TRBV7-2 and TRBJ1-4; D gene uncertain. This CDR3 is built from 13 residues. V lost 5 bases and J 4 bases, leaving 8 bases between the germline ends. Germline V gene sequence: CDR1 SGHTA, CDR2 FQGNSA. CDR3: CASSLQINEKLFF. CDR3 coding DNA: TGTGCCAGCAGCCTACAGATTAATGAAAAACTGTTTTTT.

The sample holds many counts of this clonotype. V and J are TRBV11-2 and TRBJ2-7, with 12 positions matching TRBD2. CDR3 length: 16 amino acids. V shed 5 bases and J 0 bases; nucleotides not matched to a gene: 5. Germline V gives CDR1 SGHAT, CDR2 FQNNGV. The CDR3 nucleotides are TGTGCCAGCAGCGCGCTAGCGGGGGGGATCTCCTACGAGCAGTACGTC. Translated: CASSALAGGISYEQYV.

This clonotype was seen more than once but under ten times. This sequence joins TRBV7-9 and TRBJ1-2; D call uncertain. From germline, CDR1 is SEHNR and CDR2 FQNEAQ (reference sequence). The ends were cut back, 1 base at V and 0 bases at J, with 12 bases in the middle. This CDR3 contains 16 residues. Here the CDR3 reads CASSLEEGIPNYGYTF. Here the CDR3 DNA reads TGTGCCAGCAGCTTAGAGGAGGGAATTCCTAACTATGGCTACACCTTC.

In its sample, this clonotype was seen many times. This rearrangement joins TRBV28 to TRBJ1-2; the D gene is possibly TRBD1 (6 bases). The length of the CDR3 is 12 residues. V lost 8 bases, J lost 8 bases, and 15 bases lay in between. The germline V gene has CDR1 MDHEN and CDR2 SYDVKM. The CDR3 region has the DNA TGTGCCAGCGGGACACCCCTTAGGGGCTACACCTTC. This translates into CASGTPLRGYTF.

The chain couples TRBV7-6 to TRBJ2-1; TRBD1 aligns across 7 bases. Germline CDR1 reads SGHVS; CDR2 reads FNYEAQ. The junction had 4 bases not matched to a gene; V was cut back by 5 bases and J by 0 bases. The CDR3 loop spans 15 amino acids. The DNA of the CDR3 is TGTGCCAGCAGCCAACAGGGGAGCTCCTACAATGAGCAGTTCTTC. Protein product: CASSQQGSSYNEQFF. The variable domain in full, with the rest retrieved from reference TRBV7-6 and TRBJ2-1, is GAGVSQSPRYKVTKRGQDVALRCDPISGHVSLYWYRQALGQGPEFLTYFNYEAQQDKSGLPNDRFSAERPEGSISTLTIQRTEQRDSAMYRCASSQQGSSYNEQFFGPGTRLTVL.

This sequence joins TRBV28 and TRBJ1-1; a possible D gene is TRBD1 (6 bases). Germline V gene data show CDR1 as MDHEN and CDR2 as SYDVKM. This CDR3 is built from 16 residues. V was shortened by 8 bases and J by 3 bases, with 22 bases between the two germline ends. The CDR3 sequence: CASSQGGGSGDTEAFF. The CDR3 DNA follows: TGTGCCAGCTCCCAAGGGGGGGGCTCAGGGGACACTGAAGCTTTCTTT.

This clonotype turned up a few times. The chain uses TRBV5-4 and TRBJ1-6; weak D call: TRBD1 (6 bases). This CDR3 is built from 17 residues. Trimming cost V 0 bases and J 1 base, with 11 bases left between them. Germline CDR1 and CDR2: SGHNT and YYREEE (reference sequence). In DNA, the CDR3 is TGTGCCAGCAGCTTGGGACAGGCGCTATCCTATAATTCACCCCTCCACTTT. The encoded protein is CASSLGQALSYNSPLHF. Using reference TRBV5-4 and TRBJ1-6 for the parts outside the CDR3, the full variable domain is ETGVTQSPTHLIKTRGQQVTLRCSSQSGHNTVSWYQQALGQGPQFIFQYYREEENGRGNFPPRFSGLQFPNYSSELNVNALELDDSALYLCASSLGQALSYNSPLHFGNGTRLTVT.

The chain links TRBV15 to TRBJ1-3; D gene unclear. The CDR3 extends over 15 amino acids. V was shortened by 1 base and J by 4 bases, with 11 bases between the two germline ends. Germline CDR1 and CDR2: LNHNV and YYDKDF (reference sequence). The CDR3 sequence is CATSRVVGRGNTIYF. CDR3 bases: TGTGCCACCAGCAGAGTCGTGGGCAGAGGAAACACCATATATTTT. Full variable domain (outside the CDR3, taken from reference TRBV15 and TRBJ1-3): DAMVIQNPRYQVTQFGKPVTLSCSQTLNHNVMYWYQQKSSQAPKLLFHYYDKDFNNEADTPDNFQSRRPNTSFCFLDIRSPGLGDTAMYLCATSRVVGRGNTIYFGEGSWLTVV.

This clonotype showed up many times. This chain connects TRBV7-2 to TRBJ1-2; D is uncertain. The ends were cut back, 5 bases at V and 8 bases at J, with 15 bases in the middle. Germline V lookup: CDR1 SGHTA, CDR2 FQGNSA. This CDR3 has 13 amino acids. CDR3 DNA sequence: TGTGCCAGCAGCCCCCGGCGTGACGCGGGCTACACCTTC. The encoded protein is CASSPRRDAGYTF.

This clonotype was seen repeatedly, ten times or more. The chain uses TRBV11-2 and TRBJ1-2, with D possibly TRBD1 on 5 matching bases. This CDR3 spans 14 amino acids. Trimming left V 2 bases short and J 5 bases short, with 12 bases between. Germline CDR1 is SGHAT and CDR2 is FQNNGV. The CDR3, as DNA: TGTGCCAGCAGCTTAAGCGTCGGGGGATATGGCTACACCTTC. This encodes CASSLSVGGYGYTF.

Only a few counts were recorded for this clonotype. This rearrangement joins TRBV11-2 to TRBJ2-7; 13 positions agree with TRBD2. The CDR3 loop spans 19 amino acids. Germline assignment: CDR1 SGHAT and CDR2 FQNNGV. V gave up 4 bases and J gave up 1 base; unmatched junction bases: 13. The CDR3 spells CASSSPGLAGTGASYEQYF. In DNA form, the CDR3 reads TGTGCCAGCAGCTCTCCGGGACTAGCGGGGACCGGGGCGTCCTACGAGCAGTACTTC.

The chain carries TRBV9 and TRBJ2-2; 11 bases fit TRBD2. Germline loops: CDR1 SGDLS, CDR2 YYNGEE. The CDR3 has 15 residues. The ends lost 4 bases at V and 5 bases at J; junction bases unmatched: 4. The CDR3 here is CASSPSGGLTGELFF. In nucleotides, the CDR3 is TGTGCCAGCAGCCCTAGCGGGGGGTTAACCGGGGAGCTGTTTTTT.